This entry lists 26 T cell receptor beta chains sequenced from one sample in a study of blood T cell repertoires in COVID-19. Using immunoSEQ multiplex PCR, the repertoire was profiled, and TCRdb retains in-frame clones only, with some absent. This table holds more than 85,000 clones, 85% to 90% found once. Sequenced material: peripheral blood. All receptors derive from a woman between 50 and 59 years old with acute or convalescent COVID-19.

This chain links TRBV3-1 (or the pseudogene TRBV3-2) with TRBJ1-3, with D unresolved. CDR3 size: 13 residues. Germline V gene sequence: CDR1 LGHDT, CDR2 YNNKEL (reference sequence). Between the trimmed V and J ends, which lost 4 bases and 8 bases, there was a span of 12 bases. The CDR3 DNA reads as TGTGCCAGCAGCCCTAGCCCATCCTACACCATATATTTT. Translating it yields CASSPSPSYTIYF.

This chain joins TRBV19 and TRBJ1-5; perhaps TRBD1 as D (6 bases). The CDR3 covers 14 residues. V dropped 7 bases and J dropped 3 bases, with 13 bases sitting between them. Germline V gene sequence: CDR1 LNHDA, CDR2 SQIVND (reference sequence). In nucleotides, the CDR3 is TGTGCCAGTACCCAAGGGGGGGACAATCAGCCCCAGCATTTT. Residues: CASTQGGDNQPQHF.

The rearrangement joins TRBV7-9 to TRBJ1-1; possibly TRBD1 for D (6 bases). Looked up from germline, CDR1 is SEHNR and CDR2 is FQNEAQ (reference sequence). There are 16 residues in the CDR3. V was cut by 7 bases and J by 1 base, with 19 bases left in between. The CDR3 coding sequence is TGTGCCAGCACCGATAACAGGGAAGGGAGGAACACTGAAGCTTTCTTT. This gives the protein CASTDNREGRNTEAFF.

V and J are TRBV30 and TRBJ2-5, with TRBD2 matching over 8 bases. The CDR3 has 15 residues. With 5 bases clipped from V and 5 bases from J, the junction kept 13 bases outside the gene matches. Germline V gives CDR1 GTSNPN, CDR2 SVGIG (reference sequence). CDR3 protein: CAWREGLSSGETQYF. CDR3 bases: TGTGCCTGGCGGGAGGGCCTAAGCTCGGGTGAGACCCAGTACTTC.

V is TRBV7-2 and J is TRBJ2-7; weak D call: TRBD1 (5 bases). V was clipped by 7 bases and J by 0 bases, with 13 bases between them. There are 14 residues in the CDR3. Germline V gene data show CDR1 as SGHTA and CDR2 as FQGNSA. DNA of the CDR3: TGTGCCAGCACCGTGATAGACAGCTCCTACGAGCAGTACTTC. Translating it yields CASTVIDSSYEQYF. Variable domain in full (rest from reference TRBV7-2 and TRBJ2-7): GAGVSQSPSNKVTEKGKDVELRCDPISGHTALYWYRQSLGQGLEFLIYFQGNSAPDKSGLPSDRFSAERTGGSVSTLTIQRTQQEDSAVYLCASTVIDSSYEQYFGPGTRLTVT.

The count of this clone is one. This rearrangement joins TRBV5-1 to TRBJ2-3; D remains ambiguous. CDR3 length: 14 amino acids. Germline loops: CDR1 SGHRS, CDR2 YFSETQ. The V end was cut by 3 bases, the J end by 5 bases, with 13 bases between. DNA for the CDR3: TGCGCCAGCAGCTCCGCAGGTTTTGGAGATACGCAGTATTTT. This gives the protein CASSSAGFGDTQYF.

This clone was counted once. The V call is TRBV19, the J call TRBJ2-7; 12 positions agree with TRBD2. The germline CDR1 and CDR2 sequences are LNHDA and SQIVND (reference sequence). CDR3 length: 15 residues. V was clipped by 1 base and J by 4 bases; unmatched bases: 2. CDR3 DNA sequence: TGTGCCAGTAGTATAGCCGGGACTAGCGGGTACGAGCAGTACTTC. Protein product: CASSIAGTSGYEQYF.

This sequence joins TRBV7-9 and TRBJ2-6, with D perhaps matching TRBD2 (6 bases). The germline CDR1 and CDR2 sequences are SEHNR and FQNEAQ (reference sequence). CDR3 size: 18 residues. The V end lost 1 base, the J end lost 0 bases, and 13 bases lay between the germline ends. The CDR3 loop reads CASSLGTEGSSGANVLTF. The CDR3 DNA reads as TGTGCCAGCAGCTTAGGGACGGAGGGAAGCTCTGGGGCCAACGTCCTGACTTTC.

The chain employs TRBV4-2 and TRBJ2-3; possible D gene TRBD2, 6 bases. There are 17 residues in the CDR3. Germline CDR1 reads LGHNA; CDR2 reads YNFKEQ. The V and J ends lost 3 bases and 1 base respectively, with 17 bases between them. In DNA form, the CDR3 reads TGTGCCAGCAGCCACGGCCGGAGGGGAGCGGGCACAGATACGCAGTATTTT. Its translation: CASSHGRRGAGTDTQYF.

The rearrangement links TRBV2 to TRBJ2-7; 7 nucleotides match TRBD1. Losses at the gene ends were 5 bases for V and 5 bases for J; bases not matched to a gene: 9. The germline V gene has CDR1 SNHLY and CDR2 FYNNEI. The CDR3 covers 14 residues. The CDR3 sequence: CASSPDRVVHEQYF. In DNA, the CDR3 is TGTGCCAGCAGTCCCGACAGGGTGGTCCACGAGCAGTACTTC.

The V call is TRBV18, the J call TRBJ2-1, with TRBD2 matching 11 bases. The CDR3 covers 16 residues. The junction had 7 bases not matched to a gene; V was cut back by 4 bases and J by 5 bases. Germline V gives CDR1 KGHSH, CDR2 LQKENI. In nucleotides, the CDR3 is TGTGCCAGCTCACTATCCGGGACTAGCGGAAACAATGAGCAGTTCTTC. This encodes CASSLSGTSGNNEQFF.

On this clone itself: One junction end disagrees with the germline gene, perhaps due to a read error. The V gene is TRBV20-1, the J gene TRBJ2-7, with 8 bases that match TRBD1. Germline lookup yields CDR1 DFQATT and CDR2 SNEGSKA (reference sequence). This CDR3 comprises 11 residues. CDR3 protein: CSASDRDLYHF. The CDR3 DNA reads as TGCAGTGCTTCGGACAGGGACCTTTATCACTTC.

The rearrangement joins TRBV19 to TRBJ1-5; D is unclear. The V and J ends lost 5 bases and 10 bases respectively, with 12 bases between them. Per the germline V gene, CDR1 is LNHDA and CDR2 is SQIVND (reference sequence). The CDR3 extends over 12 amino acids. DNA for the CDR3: TGTGCCAGTAGTTCTGATAGGAGTCCCCAGCATTTT. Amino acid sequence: CASSSDRSPQHF.

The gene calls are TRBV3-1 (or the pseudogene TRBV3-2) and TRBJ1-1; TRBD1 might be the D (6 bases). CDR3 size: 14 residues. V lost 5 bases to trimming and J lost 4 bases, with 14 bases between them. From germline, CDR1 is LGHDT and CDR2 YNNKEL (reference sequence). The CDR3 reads CASSSGVWGTEAFF. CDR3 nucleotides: TGTGCCAGCAGCTCAGGGGTTTGGGGCACTGAAGCTTTCTTT.

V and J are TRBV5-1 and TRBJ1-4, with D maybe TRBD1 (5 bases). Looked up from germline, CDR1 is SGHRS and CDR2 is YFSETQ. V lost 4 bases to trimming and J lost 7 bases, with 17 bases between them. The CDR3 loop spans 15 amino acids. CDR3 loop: CASSLDGTSSEKLFF. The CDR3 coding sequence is TGCGCCAGCAGCCTCGACGGGACTTCGAGTGAAAAACTGTTTTTT.

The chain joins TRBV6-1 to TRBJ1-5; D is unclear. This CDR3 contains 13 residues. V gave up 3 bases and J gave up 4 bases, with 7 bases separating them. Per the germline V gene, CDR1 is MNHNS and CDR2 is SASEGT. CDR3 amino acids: CASSEAENQPQHF. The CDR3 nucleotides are TGTGCCAGCAGTGAGGCAGAAAATCAGCCCCAGCATTTT.

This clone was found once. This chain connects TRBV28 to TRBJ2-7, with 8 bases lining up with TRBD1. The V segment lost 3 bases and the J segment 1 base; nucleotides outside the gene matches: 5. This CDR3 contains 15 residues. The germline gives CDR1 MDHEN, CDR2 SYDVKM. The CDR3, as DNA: TGTGCCAGCAGTTTGAGTCGGACAGGGTCCTACGAGCAGTACTTC. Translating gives CASSLSRTGSYEQYF.

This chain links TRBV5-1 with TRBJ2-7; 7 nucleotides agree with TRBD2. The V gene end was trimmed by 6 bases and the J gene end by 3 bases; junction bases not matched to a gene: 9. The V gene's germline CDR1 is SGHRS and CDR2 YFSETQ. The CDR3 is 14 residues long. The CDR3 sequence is CASTHVGGDYEQYF. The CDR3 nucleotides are TGCGCCAGCACTCATGTGGGGGGGGACTACGAGCAGTACTTC.

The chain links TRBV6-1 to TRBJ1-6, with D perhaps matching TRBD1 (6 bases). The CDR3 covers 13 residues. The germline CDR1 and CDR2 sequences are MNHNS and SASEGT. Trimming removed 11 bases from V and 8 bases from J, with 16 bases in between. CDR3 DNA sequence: TGTGCCGGCCGACGGGGGGCGGATTCACCCCTCCACTTT. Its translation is CAGRRGADSPLHF.

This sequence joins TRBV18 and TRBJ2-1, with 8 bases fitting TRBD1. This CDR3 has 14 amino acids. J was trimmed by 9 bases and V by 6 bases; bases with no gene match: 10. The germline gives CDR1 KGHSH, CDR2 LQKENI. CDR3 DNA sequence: TGTGCCAGCTCCCTGGACAGGGATAGGGGTGAGCAGTTCTTC. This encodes CASSLDRDRGEQFF.

The CDR3 sequence is CASSLGSGAELFF. CDR3 DNA sequence: TGTGCCAGCAGCTTAGGATCTGGGGCCGAACTGTTTTTT. The J gene is TRBJ1-4, the V gene TRBV7-9, with D possibly matching TRBD1 (5 bases). There are 13 residues in the CDR3. V was trimmed by 1 base and J by 12 bases, leaving 12 bases between them. Germline CDR1 SEHNR, CDR2 FQNEAQ (reference sequence).

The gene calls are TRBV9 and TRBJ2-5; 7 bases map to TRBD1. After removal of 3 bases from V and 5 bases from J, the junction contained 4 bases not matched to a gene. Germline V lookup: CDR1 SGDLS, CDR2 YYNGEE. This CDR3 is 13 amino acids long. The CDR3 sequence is CASSAGGWETQYF. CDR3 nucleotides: TGTGCCAGCAGCGCAGGGGGTTGGGAGACCCAGTACTTC.

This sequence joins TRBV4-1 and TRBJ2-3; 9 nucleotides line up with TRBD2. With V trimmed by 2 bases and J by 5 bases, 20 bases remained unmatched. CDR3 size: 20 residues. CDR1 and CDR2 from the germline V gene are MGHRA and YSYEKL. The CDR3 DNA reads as TGCGCCAGCAGCCAATGGGGGAGCGGGAGGCCTGTGGGTGAGATAGATACGCAGTATTTT. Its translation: CASSQWGSGRPVGEIDTQYF.

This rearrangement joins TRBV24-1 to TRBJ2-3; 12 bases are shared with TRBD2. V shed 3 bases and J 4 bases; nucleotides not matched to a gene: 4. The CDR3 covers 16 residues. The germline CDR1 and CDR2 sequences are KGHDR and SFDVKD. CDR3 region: CATSDKTSGSADTQYF. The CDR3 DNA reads TGTGCCACCAGTGATAAGACTAGCGGGAGTGCAGATACGCAGTATTTT.

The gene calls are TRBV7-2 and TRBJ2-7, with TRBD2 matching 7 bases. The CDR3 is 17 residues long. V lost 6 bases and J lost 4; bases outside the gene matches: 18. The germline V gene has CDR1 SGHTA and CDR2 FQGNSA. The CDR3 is CASRQLGVSGNAYEQYF. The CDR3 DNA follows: TGTGCCAGCAGGCAGTTGGGGGTGAGCGGGAACGCGTACGAGCAGTACTTC.

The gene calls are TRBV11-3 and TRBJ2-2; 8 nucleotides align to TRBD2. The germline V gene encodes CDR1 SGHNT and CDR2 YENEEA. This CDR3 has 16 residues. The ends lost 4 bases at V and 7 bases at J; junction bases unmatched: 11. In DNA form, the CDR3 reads TGTGCCAGCAGCTCTGGACTAGCCTCCAAGGGCGGGGAGCTGTTTTTT. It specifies CASSSGLASKGGELFF.